A selection of T cell receptor beta chains follows, all from one sample in a study of blood T cell repertoires in COVID-19. Data came from immunoSEQ multiplex PCR; TCRdb stores just in-frame clones and leaves some out. The sample includes about 240,000 clones, around 87% of them seen just once. Sequencing was done on a sample of peripheral blood. The receptor set was obtained from a man aged 55 to 70 who had recovered from COVID-19. The CDR3 runs from the conserved cysteine through the conserved F or W. Fields, in order: D gene, J gene, V gene, clone size, CDR3 protein, CDR3 DNA. A D gene is named only where the DNA matches it firmly. Some rows mark clone size as missing; the rest say once, few, many or name a class of expanded clone.

- | TRBJ2-2 | TRBV15 | few | CATRPRDTYTGELFF | TGTGCCACCCGACCCCGGGACACTTACACCGGGGAGCTGTTTTTT
TRBD1 | TRBJ2-4 | TRBV30 | - | CAWGTALAKNIQYF | TGTGCCTGGGGGACAGCTCTAGCCAAAAACATTCAGTACTTC
- | TRBJ1-6 | TRBV9 | - | CASSVDPGYPFPSPLHF | TGTGCCAGCAGCGTAGATCCGGGATACCCCTTTCCCTCACCCCTCCACTTT
- | TRBJ2-3 | TRBV6-5 | - | CASSLDGSSTDTQYF | TGTGCCAGCAGCCTAGACGGGTCTAGCACAGATACGCAGTATTTT
- | TRBJ1-4 | TRBV29-1 | - | CSVAGGSTNEKLFF | TGCAGCGTTGCCGGGGGTTCCACTAATGAAAAACTGTTTTTT
- | TRBJ2-1 | TRBV7-9 | once | CASSSGAWGNEQFF | TGTGCCAGCAGCTCGGGAGCCTGGGGAAATGAGCAGTTCTTC
TRBD1 | TRBJ2-2 | TRBV6-5 | - | CASRPDRGRVGELFF | TGTGCCAGCAGGCCAGACAGGGGTCGTGTCGGGGAGCTGTTTTTT
TRBD2 | TRBJ2-5 | TRBV6-2/TRBV6-3 | once | CASSQPGLAQETQYF | TGTGCCAGCAGCCAACCGGGACTAGCCCAAGAGACCCAGTACTTC
- | TRBJ2-5 | TRBV4-2 | - | CASSQNNFPGVWETQYF | TGTGCCAGCAGCCAGAACAACTTCCCGGGGGTTTGGGAGACCCAGTACTTC
TRBD2 | TRBJ2-1 | TRBV7-6 | - | CASSRSGGANNEQFF | TGTGCCAGCAGCCGAAGCGGGGGGGCAAACAATGAGCAGTTCTTC
- | TRBJ1-4 | TRBV5-6 | - | CASSLLRGATNEKLFF | TGTGCCAGCAGCTTGTTGAGAGGTGCAACTAATGAAAAACTGTTTTTT
TRBD1 | TRBJ2-2 | TRBV11-2 | - | CASSLAGQGARTGELFF | TGTGCCAGCAGCCTAGCGGGACAGGGGGCGCGCACCGGGGAGCTGTTTTTT
- | TRBJ2-7 | TRBV12-3/TRBV12-4 | - | CASSTGQYYEQYF | TGTGCCAGCAGTACTGGACAGTACTACGAGCAGTACTTC
TRBD2 | TRBJ2-2 | TRBV19 | - | CASSPPGGLNTGELFF | TGTGCCAGTAGTCCTCCGGGGGGACTGAACACCGGGGAGCTGTTTTTT
- | TRBJ1-5 | TRBV5-6 | - | CASSSYRQPNQPQHF | TGTGCCAGCAGCTCTTACCGACAGCCGAATCAGCCCCAGCATTTT
TRBD1 | TRBJ2-2 | TRBV19 | - | CAKGPQGQGWNTGELFF | TGTGCCAAAGGCCCACAAGGACAGGGGTGGAACACCGGGGAGCTGTTTTTT
TRBD1 | TRBJ2-2 | TRBV10-3 | - | CAISPPQQGERTGELFF | TGTGCCATCAGTCCTCCGCAACAGGGGGAGAGGACCGGGGAGCTGTTTTTT
TRBD2 | TRBJ2-7 | TRBV7-8 | - | CASSFREGGYEQYF | TGTGCCAGCAGCTTCCGGGAGGGGGGGTACGAGCAGTACTTC
- | TRBJ1-6 | TRBV19 | - | CASSLILINSPLHF | TGTGCCAGTAGTCTAATCCTAATTAATTCACCCCTCCACTTT
- | TRBJ2-4 | TRBV21-1 | - | CASSKELNKNIQYF | TGTGCCAGCAGCAAAGAACTCAACAAAAACATTCAGTACTTC
- | TRBJ2-7 | TRBV24-1 | - | CATSDGVEQYF | TGTGCCACCAGTGACGGGGTCGAGCAGTACTTC
TRBD1 | TRBJ2-7 | TRBV19 | - | CATGDRVPYEQYF | TGTGCCACTGGGGACAGGGTACCCTACGAGCAGTACTTC
- | TRBJ1-4 | TRBV24-1 | - | CATSDGGILQGEKLFF | TGTGCCACCAGTGATGGGGGGATACTCCAAGGTGAAAAACTGTTTTTT
TRBD1 | TRBJ1-5 | TRBV27 | - | CASSGTGGLNQPQHF | TGTGCCAGCAGTGGGACAGGGGGCTTGAATCAGCCCCAGCATTTT
- | TRBJ1-1 | TRBV2 | - | CASSEFPRIEAFF | TGTGCCAGCAGTGAATTTCCGCGAATAGAAGCTTTCTTT
TRBD2 | TRBJ2-4 | TRBV2 | - | CASSDFGGEDIQYF | TGTGCCAGCAGTGATTTCGGGGGGGAGGACATTCAGTACTTC
- | TRBJ1-1 | TRBV7-9 | - | CASSFGSGIKTEAFF | TGTGCCAGCAGCTTTGGCTCAGGGATCAAAACTGAAGCTTTCTTT
TRBD2 | TRBJ2-1 | TRBV7-8 | - | CASSLVLLTSGGGRNEQFF | TGTGCCAGCAGCTTAGTGCTCCTTACTAGCGGGGGTGGGAGAAATGAGCAGTTCTTC
TRBD2 | TRBJ2-1 | TRBV10-2 | - | CASSERTSYNEQFF | TGCGCCAGCAGTGAACGGACTAGCTACAATGAGCAGTTCTTC
TRBD1 | TRBJ2-7 | TRBV28 | - | CASSPGTGPREQYF | TGTGCCAGCAGCCCCGGGACAGGGCCGCGAGAGCAGTACTTC
- | TRBJ2-2 | TRBV11-3 | - | CASSLGAGQDTGELFF | TGTGCCAGCAGCTTAGGCGCCGGACAAGACACCGGGGAGCTGTTTTTT
- | TRBJ2-5 | TRBV18 | once | CASSPSSDRRETQYF | TGTGCCAGCTCACCTTCTAGCGACAGACGAGAGACCCAGTACTTC